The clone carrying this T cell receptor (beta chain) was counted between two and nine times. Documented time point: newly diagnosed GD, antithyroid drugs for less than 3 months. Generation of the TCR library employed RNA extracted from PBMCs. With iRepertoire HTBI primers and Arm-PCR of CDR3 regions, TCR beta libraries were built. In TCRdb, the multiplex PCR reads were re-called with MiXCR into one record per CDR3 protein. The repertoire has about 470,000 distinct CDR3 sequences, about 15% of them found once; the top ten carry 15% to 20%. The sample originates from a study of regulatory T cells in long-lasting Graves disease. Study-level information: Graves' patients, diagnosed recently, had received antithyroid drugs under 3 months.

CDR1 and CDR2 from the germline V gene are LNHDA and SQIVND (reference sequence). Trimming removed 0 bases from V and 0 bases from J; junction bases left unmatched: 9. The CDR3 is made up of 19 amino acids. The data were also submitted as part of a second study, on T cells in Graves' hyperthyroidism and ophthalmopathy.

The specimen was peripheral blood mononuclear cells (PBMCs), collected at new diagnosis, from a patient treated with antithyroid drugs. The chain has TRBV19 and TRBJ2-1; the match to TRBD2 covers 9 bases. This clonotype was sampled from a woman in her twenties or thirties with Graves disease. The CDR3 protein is CASSIESSQLAGSYNEQFF. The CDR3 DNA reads TGTGCCAGTAGTATAGAAAGCTCCCAACTAGCGGGCTCCTACAATGAGCAGTTCTTC.